A selection of T cell receptor beta chains follows, all from one sample in a study of blood T cell repertoires in COVID-19. Only in-frame clones appear in the TCRdb table, and some are missing; sequencing was by immunoSEQ multiplex PCR. The sample yields approximately 100,000 clones, approximately 84% seen once. Sequencing was done on a sample of peripheral blood. The receptors derive from a man aged 60 to 75 with acute or convalescent COVID-19. CDR3s include the opening cysteine and the closing phenylalanine or tryptophan. A D gene is named only where the DNA matches it firmly. Size is stated for part of the rows, as once, few or many counts, or as a class when the clone is expanded.

v_call	d_call	clone_size	j_call	cdr3_aa	cdr3_nt
TRBV5-1	TRBD2	.	TRBJ2-1	CATRTSGEGHNEQFF	TGCGCCACCCGGACTAGCGGAGAAGGGCACAATGAGCAGTTCTTC
TRBV3-1/TRBV3-2	.	few	TRBJ1-1	CASSQDWRGTEAFF	TGTGCCAGCAGCCAAGATTGGAGGGGCACTGAAGCTTTCTTT
TRBV6-1	.	few	TRBJ2-2	CASSDSGRELFF	TGTGCCAGCAGTGACAGTGGTCGGGAGCTGTTTTTT
TRBV5-1	TRBD1	.	TRBJ2-7	CASSPGQEPYEQYF	TGCGCCAGCAGCCCAGGACAGGAGCCCTACGAGCAGTACTTC
TRBV28	.	.	TRBJ2-2	CASSFVSAGFPNTGELFF	TGTGCCAGCAGTTTTGTTTCGGCGGGGTTTCCGAACACCGGGGAGCTGTTTTTT
TRBV9	TRBD1	.	TRBJ1-2	CASSVEDRGVGNYGYTF	TGTGCCAGCAGCGTAGAGGACAGGGGTGTGGGTAACTATGGCTACACCTTC
TRBV18	TRBD1	.	TRBJ2-1	CASSPSTGPNNEQFF	TGTGCCAGCTCACCGTCGACAGGGCCCAACAATGAGCAGTTCTTC
TRBV4-1	TRBD2	.	TRBJ2-3	CASSPSGTSGTDTQYF	TGCGCCAGCAGCCCTTCCGGGACTAGCGGGACAGATACGCAGTATTTT
TRBV28	.	.	TRBJ1-6	CASSTPPVDNSPLHF	TGTGCCAGCAGTACCCCGCCGGTCGATAATTCACCCCTCCACTTT
TRBV19	TRBD1	.	TRBJ2-1	CASNAGQGWGEQFF	TGTGCCAGTAATGCGGGACAGGGGTGGGGGGAGCAGTTCTTC
TRBV21-1	.	.	TRBJ1-1	CASSPRRVRRATEAFF	TGTGCCAGCAGCCCCCGAAGGGTGCGCAGGGCCACTGAAGCTTTCTTT
TRBV7-6	.	.	TRBJ2-7	CASSLGQEAYEQYF	TGTGCCAGCAGCTTAGGACAGGAGGCCTACGAGCAGTACTTC
TRBV6-2/TRBV6-3	TRBD2	.	TRBJ2-2	CASSYNLAGDTGELFF	TGTGCCAGCAGTTACAATCTAGCGGGAGACACCGGGGAGCTGTTTTTT
TRBV15	TRBD2	once	TRBJ2-1	CATSKAGTINEQFF	TGTGCCACCAGCAAAGCCGGGACTATCAATGAGCAGTTCTTC
TRBV5-5	.	.	TRBJ1-3	CASSPTPNSGNTIYF	TGTGCCAGCAGTCCTACTCCGAACTCTGGAAACACCATATATTTT
TRBV3-1/TRBV3-2	.	.	TRBJ2-7	CASSQYSYEQYF	TGTGCCAGCAGCCAATACTCCTACGAGCAGTACTTC
TRBV18	.	.	TRBJ1-2	CASSPRQDGYTF	TGTGCCAGCTCACCGCGTCAGGATGGCTACACCTTC
TRBV18	.	.	TRBJ1-3	CASSPDRVFGNTIYF	TGTGCCAGCTCACCGGACAGAGTGTTCGGAAACACCATATATTTT
TRBV19	TRBD1	.	TRBJ2-7	CASSGDRDYEQYF	TGTGCCAGTAGTGGGGACAGGGACTACGAGCAGTACTTC
TRBV7-2	.	.	TRBJ2-7	CASSLGIGAYEQYF	TGTGCCAGCAGCTTAGGTATCGGGGCCTACGAGCAGTACTTC
TRBV7-6	TRBD2	.	TRBJ2-6	CASSGIGGASGANVLTF	TGTGCCAGCAGCGGTATCGGGGGGGCCTCTGGGGCCAACGTCCTGACTTTC
TRBV4-1	TRBD1	.	TRBJ1-5	CASSQVWTGLTLHSNQPQHF	TGCGCCAGCAGCCAAGTGTGGACAGGACTTACATTGCATAGCAATCAGCCCCAGCATTTT
TRBV3-1/TRBV3-2	.	.	TRBJ1-2	CASSQGDNTGGYTF	TGTGCCAGCAGCCAAGGCGACAACACCGGAGGCTACACCTTC
TRBV5-4	.	.	TRBJ2-2	CASSLQGTGELFF	TGTGCCAGCAGCTTGCAGGGCACCGGGGAGCTGTTTTTT
TRBV5-4	.	.	TRBJ2-1	CASSLAVTYNEQFF	TGTGCCAGCAGCTTAGCGGTTACCTACAATGAGCAGTTCTTC
TRBV18	.	.	TRBJ2-3	CASSGGRVSTDTQYF	TGTGCCAGCTCCGGGGGGCGAGTAAGCACAGATACGCAGTATTTT
TRBV9	TRBD2	.	TRBJ2-1	CASSVVRSSGSRGRQFF	TGTGCCAGCAGCGTAGTAAGGTCTAGCGGGAGTAGGGGAAGACAGTTCTTC
TRBV9	.	.	TRBJ2-3	CASSVDSPPVDTQYF	TGTGCCAGCAGCGTCGACAGCCCACCGGTAGATACGCAGTATTTT
TRBV30	.	.	TRBJ1-2	CAWRDLGSYYGYTF	TGTGCCTGGAGAGACCTAGGGAGCTACTATGGCTACACCTTC
TRBV4-3	TRBD1	once	TRBJ2-1	CASSKDRARRNEQFF	TGCGCCAGCAGCAAGGACAGGGCGCGGCGCAATGAGCAGTTCTTC
TRBV6-2/TRBV6-3	TRBD2	.	TRBJ2-1	CASSYSTGSGTFSYNEQFF	TGTGCCAGCAGTTACTCGACGGGTAGCGGGACATTCTCCTACAATGAGCAGTTCTTC
TRBV19	.	once	TRBJ1-2	CASNPGGAVEDTANYGYTF	TGTGCCAGTAATCCGGGGGGGGCCGTGGAGGACACAGCTAACTATGGCTACACCTTC
TRBV28	.	.	TRBJ1-2	CASSSSHRESSYGYTF	TGTGCCAGCAGTTCATCACACAGGGAGTCTAGCTATGGCTACACCTTC
TRBV12-3/TRBV12-4	TRBD2	few	TRBJ2-7	CASSLVSSGRQYF	TGTGCCAGCAGTTTAGTGTCTAGCGGGAGGCAGTACTTC
TRBV6-5	TRBD1	.	TRBJ1-2	CASSRQGNNGYTF	TGTGCCAGCAGTCGACAGGGGAATAATGGCTACACCTTC
TRBV7-9	TRBD2	.	TRBJ2-5	CASSPGSGGAETQYF	TGTGCCAGCAGCCCTGGTAGCGGGGGGGCAGAGACCCAGTACTTC
TRBV5-1	TRBD2	.	TRBJ2-1	CASNGRNEQFF	TGCGCCAGCAACGGGAGGAATGAGCAGTTCTTC
TRBV10-3	TRBD1	.	TRBJ1-6	CATQDRDSPLHF	TGTGCCACCCAAGACAGGGACTCACCCCTCCACTTT
TRBV6-5	TRBD1	.	TRBJ1-2	CASSRARDRGGGYTF	TGTGCCAGCAGTCGAGCGCGGGACAGGGGAGGCGGCTACACCTTC
TRBV18	TRBD2	.	TRBJ2-3	CASSPPGLAGGQDTQYF	TGTGCCAGCTCACCACCGGGACTAGCGGGGGGGCAAGATACGCAGTATTTT
TRBV12-3/TRBV12-4	.	.	TRBJ1-6	CASSFWGDSPLHF	TGTGCCAGCAGTTTCTGGGGGGATTCACCCCTCCACTTT
TRBV6-2/TRBV6-3	.	.	TRBJ1-2	CASSYDGRTNYGYTF	TGTGCCAGCAGTTACGACGGCAGGACTAACTATGGCTACACCTTC
TRBV6-5	TRBD1	.	TRBJ1-4	CASSLNTGGVEKLFF	TGTGCCAGCAGCTTAAACACAGGGGGCGTTGAAAAACTGTTTTTT
TRBV10-1	TRBD1	.	TRBJ2-7	CASSEFATGQGAYEQYF	TGCGCCAGCAGTGAGTTCGCCACTGGACAGGGGGCCTACGAGCAGTACTTC
TRBV5-4	TRBD1	few	TRBJ2-7	CASSLEDRGIHEQYF	TGTGCCAGCAGCTTGGAGGACAGGGGTATCCACGAGCAGTACTTC
TRBV20-1	TRBD1	once	TRBJ1-4	CSASPTGGQGTNEKLFF	TGCAGTGCTAGTCCGACAGGGGGACAAGGAACTAATGAAAAACTGTTTTTT
TRBV7-2	.	.	TRBJ1-6	CASSLDITRAKNSPLHF	TGTGCCAGCAGCTTAGACATCACTAGGGCTAAAAATTCACCCCTCCACTTT
TRBV7-9	.	.	TRBJ2-1	CASSLELVTYNEQFF	TGTGCCAGCAGCTTAGAGCTGGTCACCTACAATGAGCAGTTCTTC
TRBV15	TRBD1	once	TRBJ2-7	CATSSNDRGDYEQYF	TGTGCCACCAGCAGCAACGACAGGGGGGACTACGAGCAGTACTTC